Following are 4 T cell receptor beta chains from one sample sequenced in a study of blood T cell repertoires in COVID-19. Using immunoSEQ multiplex PCR, the repertoire was profiled, and TCRdb retains in-frame clones only, with some absent. This sample has tens of thousands of clones, with roughly 82% found just once. What was sequenced was peripheral blood. These receptor sequences come from a woman of 80 years or more with acute or convalescent COVID-19.

CDR3 in amino acids: CASTRSGGRETQYF. The DNA of the CDR3 is TGTGCCAGCACCCGGTCGGGGGGTAGGGAGACCCAGTACTTC. The V call is TRBV2, the J call TRBJ2-5, with 7 positions matching TRBD2. Trimming removed 7 bases from V and 5 bases from J; junction bases left unmatched: 10. The CDR3 is 14 amino acids. Germline V gene sequence: CDR1 SNHLY, CDR2 FYNNEI. Full variable domain (remainder filled in from reference TRBV2 and TRBJ2-5): EPEVTQTPSHQVTQMGQEVILRCVPISNHLYFYWYRQILGQKVEFLVSFYNNEISEKSEIFDDQFSVERPDGSNFTLKIRSTKLEDSAMYFCASTRSGGRETQYFGPGTRLLVL.

There are a few counts of this clone. The chain carries TRBV19 and TRBJ2-1; possibly TRBD1 for D (5 bases). The germline V gene encodes CDR1 LNHDA and CDR2 SQIVND (reference sequence). V was cut by 4 bases and J by 9 bases, with 13 bases left in between. The CDR3 extends over 13 amino acids. CDR3 nucleotide sequence: TGTGCCAGTAGTAAGGGTTCAAGGGGTGAGCAGTTCTTC. Amino acids: CASSKGSRGEQFF.

There are a few counts of this clone. The chain couples TRBV24-1 to TRBJ2-7; D is possibly TRBD1 (5 bases). Between the trimmed V and J ends, which lost 6 bases and 4 bases, there was a span of 6 bases. Germline lookup yields CDR1 KGHDR and CDR2 SFDVKD. The CDR3 consists of 11 residues. The CDR3 DNA is TGTGCCACCAGTCAGGGTTACGAGCAGTACTTC. Translating gives CATSQGYEQYF.

V is TRBV7-9 and J is TRBJ2-4, with TRBD1 matching 12 bases. This CDR3 contains 14 residues. Germline CDR1 SEHNR, CDR2 FQNEAQ (reference sequence). J was trimmed by 8 bases and V by 3 bases; bases with no gene match: 2. The CDR3 sequence: CASSFGTGGDIQYF. As DNA, the CDR3 is TGTGCCAGCAGCTTTGGGACAGGGGGCGACATTCAGTACTTC.